This TCR beta chain came from a study of radiation and T cells in renal cell carcinoma (dated by TCRdb to 2020 to 2021). Turning to the overall study: The samples were obtained from a clinical trial, where primary renal cell carcinomas were treated with 15 Gy stereotactic body radiation therapy and then removed by nephrectomy 4 weeks afterward. In total, about 51 samples underwent TCR beta sequencing: 25 or so tumors plus 27 peripheral blood samples. Across all 53 samples, more than 4,000,000 unique CDR3 nucleotide sequences, encoding approximately 2.5 million unique CDR3 amino acid sequences, were identified. Overall results and qualifications from the work: The single-armed trial design could not address effects of radiation dose or scheduling on the TCR repertoire. Changes in the blood repertoire were not tracked past 4 weeks after treatment. Because pretreatment tumor biopsies were not available, the baseline intratumoral presence of clonotypes could not be determined. Top tumor clonotypes rose in blood from baseline to 2 weeks post-radiation, then contracted by 4 weeks, suggesting transient expansion of tumor-resident clones.

Note on this clone: Its target antigen remains unknown. No base qualities exist here, and no much larger clone lies one base off it.

The sample's time point, from its label and the paper: baseline pretreatment blood. The treatment or condition tag for this specimen amounts to: 15 Gy SBRT to primary tumor, nephrectomy 4 weeks later. To follow tumor-enriched clonotypes, peripheral blood was collected serially from radiation-treated patients at baseline and again at 2 weeks and 4 weeks after SBRT. Renal cell carcinoma with clear cell pathology was present in all patients. The QIAamp DNA Blood Mini Kit (Qiagen) was used to prepare genomic DNA for TCR sequencing. Samples were included in the analyses only if all quality control checks were passed. The immunoSEQ kit was used, according to the manufacturer's recommendations, to generate TCR beta libraries from genomic DNA. Library preparation used a first multiplex PCR with proprietary primers, then a second PCR adding unique barcodes, with bead cleanups after each round. A positive control reaction and a negative control reaction, both provided in the kit, were run with every batch of samples. The final libraries were assessed on an Agilent 4200 TapeStation D1000 ScreenTape, pooled by volume, and quantified by qPCR. An Illumina NextSeq500 fitted with a MidOutput 150-cycle cartridge performed the sequencing, running 156 Read1 cycles and 15 Index1 cycles with the kit's custom primers. The pooled library was loaded at 0.75 to 1 pM, and approximately 20% PhiX control was spiked in. In the paper's pipeline: Vendor-processed data were analyzed in R, and a clonotype was defined as all T cells sharing the same CDR3 nucleotide sequence. In the clone abundance analyses, frequencies in each sample were normalized to that sample's 10,000 most abundant clones. Before analysis, public T cell clones were removed, and these numbered fewer than six per sample on average. A difference in abundance of at least 32-fold between compartments was used to define tumor-enriched and baseline blood-enriched clonotypes. Clonotypes expanded or contracted between blood time points were identified with a beta-binomial differential abundance model. Similarity between tumor and blood repertoires was quantified using the Baroni-Urbani and Buser coefficient, and groups were compared with two-tailed Wilcoxon tests in R. TCRdb holds this immuneACCESS table with in-frame rearrangements only. Some clones are missing; in checked studies, unresolved V genes explain under half, and the rest has no known cause. That table gives V, J and clone size, and the DNA gave D and trimming. The sample table holds around 160,000 clones, of which about 88% were seen once. The ten top clones hold 4.1% of the sample.

The germline V gene supplies CDR1 SGHDN and CDR2 FVKESK. There are 17 amino acids in the CDR3, from cysteine to phenylalanine inclusive. Only the CDR3 portion is preserved as DNA: 51 bases, with reading frame beginning at the first base. From V the trimming removes 2 bases and from J it removes 4 bases, while the gene matches leave 10 bases of the junction unaccounted for. The sequence was obtained from a woman between 65 and 79 years old with renal cell carcinoma. Specimen: blood, collected from a patient whose treatment included radiotherapy and nephrectomy. The chain joins TRBV14 to TRBJ1-2; the central 10 bases match TRBD1. The CDR3 sequence is CASSQRTGGVSGYGYTF. The nucleotides read TGTGCCAGCAGCCAAAGGACAGGGGGTGTAAGTGGCTATGGCTACACCTTC. With the portions outside the CDR3 filled from the reference TRBV14 and TRBJ1-2 genes, the complete variable region becomes EAGVTQFPSHSVIEKGQTVTLRCDPISGHDNLYWYRRVMGKEIKFLLHFVKESKQDESGMPNNRFLAERTGGTYSTLKVQPAELEDSGVYFCASSQRTGGVSGYGYTFGSGTRLTVV.